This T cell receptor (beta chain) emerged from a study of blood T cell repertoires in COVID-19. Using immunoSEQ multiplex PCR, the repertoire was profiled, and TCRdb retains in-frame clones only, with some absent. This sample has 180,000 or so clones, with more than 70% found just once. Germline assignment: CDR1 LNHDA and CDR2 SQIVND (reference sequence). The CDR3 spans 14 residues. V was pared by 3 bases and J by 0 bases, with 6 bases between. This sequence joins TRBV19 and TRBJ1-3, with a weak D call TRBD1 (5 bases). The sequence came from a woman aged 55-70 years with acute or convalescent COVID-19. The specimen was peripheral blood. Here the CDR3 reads CASSIRDSGNTIYF. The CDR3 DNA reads TGTGCCAGTAGTATCAGGGACTCTGGAAACACCATATATTTT.